The sequence of this T cell receptor (beta chain) was determined in a study of OX40 agonist ivuxolimab in advanced cancers. Study-level background: The patients received ivuxolimab by intravenous route every 2 weeks at 0.01 to 10 mg/kg. Findings and limits, study-wide: The study did not work out the antigen specificity of the expanded peripheral T cells. Clones of CD4+ and CD8+ blood T cells grew by week 6 at doses of 0.1 to 3.0 mg/kg. Partial responders treated at 0.1-3.0 mg/kg exhibited clonal expansion among the lowest measured.

Profiling relied on immunoSEQ multiplex PCR, and the TCRdb table lists in-frame clones only, not all of them. Seen here are 30,000 to 35,000 clones, approximately 80% observed once, and the top ten hold about 1.3%. On this clone itself: Its antigen remains unknown.

In germline, CDR1 is SGHRS, CDR2 YFSETQ. V was trimmed by 4 bases and J by 6 bases, leaving 7 bases between them. The CDR3 sequence is 11 residues long. V and J are TRBV5-1 and TRBJ1-1; a weak D match, TRBD1 (6 bases). The sequencing here drew on CD4+ or CD8+ T cells sorted from blood, taken in a trial of the OX40 agonist ivuxolimab. This TCR came from an adult with an advanced solid tumor such as melanoma, head and neck, liver or kidney cancer. The CDR3 region is CASSQGPEAFF. In DNA, the CDR3 is TGCGCCAGCAGCCAGGGGCCTGAAGCTTTCTTT. The whole variable domain, filled in from reference TRBV5-1 and TRBJ1-1, reads KAGVTQTPRYLIKTRGQQVTLSCSPISGHRSVSWYQQTPGQGLQFLFEYFSETQRNKGNFPGRFSGRQFSNSRSEMNVSTLELGDSALYLCASSQGPEAFFGQGTRLTVV.